The 21 T cell receptor beta chains below all came from one sample that was sequenced in a study of cytomegalovirus exposure and HLA in healthy donors. The PCR made use of 60 Vbeta and 13 Jbeta primers. The repertoire was sequenced with immunoSEQ multiplex PCR; TCRdb's copy has only in-frame clones and lacks some. The sample holds about 150,000 clones; approximately 70% are singletons and the top ten take approximately 1.6%. The sequenced sample consisted of PBMCs. Every receptor here comes from a woman aged 18-29 years in good health and CMV-seronegative.

The chain couples TRBV11-2 to TRBJ2-5; D is unresolved. The CDR3 loop spans 15 amino acids. Trimming pared 5 bases from V and 2 bases from J, leaving 15 bases between. Germline lookup yields CDR1 SGHAT and CDR2 FQNNGV. Written as DNA, the CDR3 is TGTGCCAGCAGCCGTTTGCACTCGTCACAAGAGACCCAGTACTTC. The encoded protein is CASSRLHSSQETQYF.

This clone has more than one count but fewer than ten. The J gene is TRBJ2-3, the V gene TRBV18; the match to TRBD1 covers 7 bases. Losses at the gene ends were 6 bases for V and 3 bases for J; bases not matched to a gene: 12. From germline, CDR1 is KGHSH and CDR2 LQKENI. This CDR3 is 16 amino acids long. CDR3 region: CASSPGPGGRTDTQYF. DNA of the CDR3: TGTGCCAGCTCGCCAGGCCCAGGGGGAAGGACAGATACGCAGTATTTT.

In this sample, this clone turned up a few times. The chain combines TRBV11-2 with TRBJ2-5; weak D call: TRBD1 (6 bases). V lost 2 bases and J lost 5, with 15 bases in between. The length of the CDR3 is 15 residues. Germline CDR1 SGHAT, CDR2 FQNNGV. CDR3: CASSLMGAGLETQYF. In DNA, the CDR3 is TGTGCCAGCAGCTTAATGGGGGCAGGGCTGGAGACCCAGTACTTC.

The chain uses TRBV19 and TRBJ2-1; D remains unclear. Per the germline V gene, CDR1 is LNHDA and CDR2 is SQIVND (reference sequence). This CDR3 has 15 residues. V was clipped by 0 bases and J by 8 bases, with 14 bases between them. The CDR3: CASSIDRTPQDEQFF. The CDR3 DNA reads TGTGCCAGTAGTATAGATAGAACCCCTCAGGATGAGCAGTTCTTC.

The chain carries TRBV19 and TRBJ1-5; D not certain. Trimming cost V 1 base and J 8 bases, with 6 bases left between them. The CDR3 runs 12 residues. Germline V CDR1 and CDR2: LNHDA, SQIVND (reference sequence). CDR3 nucleotide sequence: TGTGCCAGTAGTATAGGAGGGAAGCCCCAGCATTTT. Amino acid sequence: CASSIGGKPQHF.

The chain recombines TRBV4-2 with TRBJ1-5, with 7 bases aligning to TRBD1. V gave up 4 bases and J gave up 7 bases; unmatched junction bases: 13. The CDR3 runs 16 residues. CDR1 is LGHNA, CDR2 YNFKEQ, per germline. CDR3 bases: TGTGCCAGCAGCCCCGACCGGGACAGTTTAGTACAGCCCCAGCATTTT. Protein sequence: CASSPDRDSLVQPQHF.

The gene calls are TRBV4-3 and TRBJ2-6; a weak D match, TRBD1 (5 bases). V was trimmed by 4 bases and J by 3 bases, leaving 13 bases between them. Germline V lookup: CDR1 LGHNA, CDR2 YSLEER. The CDR3 is 16 residues long. In DNA form, the CDR3 reads TGCGCCAGCAGCCCAATAACAGGAATTGGGGCCAACGTCCTGACTTTC. As protein: CASSPITGIGANVLTF.

V and J are TRBV19 and TRBJ1-4, with 7 bases matching TRBD1. The CDR3 runs to 15 residues. V was clipped by 7 bases and J by 8 bases; unmatched bases: 13. Germline values: CDR1 LNHDA, CDR2 SQIVND (reference sequence). CDR3 bases: TGTGCCAGTACCCCGAACAGGGGATCGGCGGAAAAACTGTTTTTT. Amino acids: CASTPNRGSAEKLFF.

This clone was seen a few times. This rearrangement joins TRBV5-4 to TRBJ2-7; 9 bases match TRBD2. J was trimmed by 2 bases and V by 1 base; bases with no gene match: 1. Germline V lookup: CDR1 SGHNT, CDR2 YYREEE (reference sequence). The CDR3 extends over 14 amino acids. This CDR3 reads CASSLRGGAYEQYF. In DNA, the CDR3 is TGTGCCAGCAGCTTGCGCGGGGGGGCCTACGAGCAGTACTTC.

This sequence joins TRBV11-2 and TRBJ2-7; no firm D call. Looked up from germline, CDR1 is SGHAT and CDR2 is FQNNGV. The CDR3 covers 15 residues. The V end was cut by 3 bases, the J end by 0 bases, with 12 bases between. The CDR3 region is CASSFSGQYSYEQYF. The CDR3, as DNA: TGTGCCAGCAGCTTTTCGGGTCAATACTCCTACGAGCAGTACTTC.

The gene calls are TRBV6-5 and TRBJ2-7, with TRBD1 matching over 8 bases. The CDR3 has 14 amino acids. Germline trimming cut 2 bases from V and 6 bases from J; bases unmatched to any gene: 6. Germline V gene lookup returns CDR1 MNHEY and CDR2 SVGAGI. CDR3 amino acids: CASSYNRGLGEQYV. Written as DNA, the CDR3 is TGTGCCAGCAGTTACAACAGGGGGTTAGGCGAGCAGTACGTC.

The chain couples TRBV29-1 to TRBJ2-5; 7 positions agree with TRBD2. From germline, CDR1 is SQVTM and CDR2 ANQGSEA. This CDR3 spans 12 amino acids. Trimming took 7 bases from V and 4 from J; bases not matched to a gene: 6. CDR3 amino acids: CSAIGEGETQYF. DNA for the CDR3: TGCAGCGCTATTGGGGAGGGAGAGACCCAGTACTTC.

The V gene is TRBV19, the J gene TRBJ2-7; 11 nucleotides line up with TRBD1. CDR1 and CDR2 from the germline V gene are LNHDA and SQIVND (reference sequence). V lost 7 bases and J lost 6; bases outside the gene matches: 8. The length of the CDR3 is 14 residues. This CDR3 is CASTSGTGGSEQYF. The DNA for the CDR3 is TGTGCCAGTACCTCCGGGACAGGGGGATCCGAGCAGTACTTC.

V and J are TRBV25-1 and TRBJ2-3, with D possibly matching TRBD2 (5 bases). CDR1 is MGHDK and CDR2 is SYGVNS in the germline V gene. The V gene lost 4 bases and the J gene lost 5 bases, with 7 bases spanning the gap. This CDR3 spans 12 amino acids. CDR3 coding DNA: TGTGCCAGCAGTGGGCGGGTAGATACGCAGTATTTT. This translates into CASSGRVDTQYF. The variable domain in full, with the rest retrieved from reference TRBV25-1 and TRBJ2-3, is EADIYQTPRYLVIGTGKKITLECSQTMGHDKMYWYQQDPGMELHLIHYSYGVNSTEKGDLSSESTVSRIRTEHFPLTLESARPSHTSQYLCASSGRVDTQYFGPGTRLTVL.

The chain employs TRBV9 and TRBJ1-2; 11 bases map to TRBD1. CDR3 length: 15 amino acids. Unmatched junction bases numbered 6, after V lost 3 bases and J lost 5 bases. Looked up from germline, CDR1 is SGDLS and CDR2 is YYNGEE. The CDR3 loop is CASSEGQGGSYGYTF. The CDR3 DNA sequence: TGTGCCAGCAGCGAGGGACAGGGGGGATCTTATGGCTACACCTTC.

The chain combines TRBV28 with TRBJ2-1; 9 bases agree with TRBD2. The CDR3 is 15 amino acids. Germline V gene data show CDR1 as MDHEN and CDR2 as SYDVKM. V was clipped by 5 bases and J by 4 bases; unmatched bases: 6. CDR3 sequence: CASSTRGGGYNEQFF. CDR3 DNA sequence: TGTGCCAGCAGTACGCGGGGGGGCGGGTACAATGAGCAGTTCTTC.

This clone appeared a few times. The gene calls are TRBV9 and TRBJ2-5; 8 bases line up with TRBD2. Germline V gene data show CDR1 as SGDLS and CDR2 as YYNGEE. V gave up 1 base and J gave up 8 bases; unmatched junction bases: 4. The CDR3 consists of 13 residues. CDR3: CASSVFAGGTQYF. The DNA of the CDR3 is TGTGCCAGCAGCGTATTCGCGGGGGGTACCCAGTACTTC.

CDR3 DNA: TGTGCCAGCAGTGAAGCCCAGACAGATCGGGAAAAACTGTTTTTT. Protein product: CASSEAQTDREKLFF. The chain combines TRBV6-1 with TRBJ1-4; a weak D match, TRBD1 (5 bases). The CDR3 is 15 amino acids. Trimming took 0 bases from V and 8 from J, leaving 13 bases between them. The V gene's germline CDR1 is MNHNS and CDR2 SASEGT.

The chain carries TRBV4-3 and TRBJ2-3, with 7 bases aligning to TRBD2. The J segment lost 5 bases and the V segment lost 0 bases, leaving 11 bases of the junction unmatched. Germline V gene data show CDR1 as LGHNA and CDR2 as YSLEER. The CDR3 consists of 17 residues. CDR3: CASSQDLWEGLIDTQYF. CDR3 nucleotide sequence: TGCGCCAGCAGCCAAGATTTGTGGGAGGGGCTAATAGATACGCAGTATTTT.

V is TRBV7-2 and J is TRBJ2-7; TRBD2 agrees at 9 bases. Germline lookup yields CDR1 SGHTA and CDR2 FQGNSA. V was clipped by 1 base and J by 2 bases; unmatched bases: 6. The CDR3 totals 16 residues. CDR3 sequence reads: CASSLGLAGPPYEQYV. The CDR3, as DNA: TGTGCCAGCAGCTTAGGGCTAGCGGGACCGCCCTACGAGCAGTACGTC.

The chain joins TRBV11-2 to TRBJ2-5; 7 nucleotides line up with TRBD1. The CDR3 spans 16 residues. In germline, CDR1 is SGHAT, CDR2 FQNNGV. With 6 bases clipped from V and 4 bases from J, the junction kept 14 bases outside the gene matches. CDR3 coding DNA: TGTGCCAGCAGAACCCACTCGAGACAGGGTCGAGAGACCCAGTACTTC. It encodes CASRTHSRQGRETQYF.